Listed below are T cell receptor beta chains from one sample, sequenced in a study of blood T cell repertoires in COVID-19. Some clones are missing from TCRdb's copy, which holds only in-frame ones; the method was immunoSEQ multiplex PCR. The sample includes about 210,000 clones, 92% of them seen just once. Sequencing used peripheral blood. The receptors here all came from a man aged 25-40 years with acute or convalescent COVID-19. CDR3s include the opening cysteine and the closing phenylalanine or tryptophan. The order of the fields is CDR3 DNA, CDR3 protein, D gene, V gene, clone size, J gene. D genes are given only for firm matches. For some rows the clone size is stated as once, few or many, or as a class when expanded; others skip it.

cdr3_nt: TGTGCCAGCAGCCAAGAGGCGGGCGCAGAATCACCCCTCCACTTT
cdr3_aa: CASSQEAGAESPLHF
d_call: NA
v_call: TRBV3-1/TRBV3-2
clone_size: NA
j_call: TRBJ1-6

cdr3_nt: TGTGCCTGGAATCCTCTTAGCGGGGGGGCCCCCGCAGAGTACTTC
cdr3_aa: CAWNPLSGGAPAEYF
d_call: TRBD2
v_call: TRBV30
clone_size: NA
j_call: TRBJ2-7

cdr3_nt: TGTGCCAGCAGTCCCCGGCAGGCGATGAACACCGGGGAGCTGTTTTTT
cdr3_aa: CASSPRQAMNTGELFF
d_call: NA
v_call: TRBV2
clone_size: NA
j_call: TRBJ2-2

cdr3_nt: TGCGCCAGCAGCCTCGGACTAGCGGGAAGCACAGATACGCAGTATTTT
cdr3_aa: CASSLGLAGSTDTQYF
d_call: TRBD2
v_call: TRBV5-1
clone_size: NA
j_call: TRBJ2-3

cdr3_nt: TGTGCCAGCCGGGTCAGGGGAGGGGCTGAAGCTTTCTTT
cdr3_aa: CASRVRGGAEAFF
d_call: NA
v_call: TRBV6-5
clone_size: NA
j_call: TRBJ1-1

cdr3_nt: TGCGCCAGCAGCTTGGCCCCTGAGGAACAGCCCCAGCATTTT
cdr3_aa: CASSLAPEEQPQHF
d_call: NA
v_call: TRBV5-1
clone_size: NA
j_call: TRBJ1-5

cdr3_nt: TGTGCCAGCAGCTTCGGTCAAAACTACGAGCAGTACTTC
cdr3_aa: CASSFGQNYEQYF
d_call: NA
v_call: TRBV7-9
clone_size: few
j_call: TRBJ2-7

cdr3_nt: TGCGCCAGCAGCTTGACTGGACAGGGAGCCTACGAGCAGTACTTC
cdr3_aa: CASSLTGQGAYEQYF
d_call: TRBD1
v_call: TRBV5-1
clone_size: NA
j_call: TRBJ2-7

cdr3_nt: TGTGCCAGCCACGGGACAGGGGGCTCGGCCTATAATTCACCCCTCCACTTT
cdr3_aa: CASHGTGGSAYNSPLHF
d_call: TRBD1
v_call: TRBV18
clone_size: NA
j_call: TRBJ1-6

cdr3_nt: TGTGCCAGCAGTTATGGGGCCTATGGCTACACCTTC
cdr3_aa: CASSYGAYGYTF
d_call: NA
v_call: TRBV28
clone_size: NA
j_call: TRBJ1-2

cdr3_nt: TGTGCCAGCAGAACAAGGGGGGGTGAGCAGTTCTTC
cdr3_aa: CASRTRGGEQFF
d_call: NA
v_call: TRBV27
clone_size: NA
j_call: TRBJ2-1

cdr3_nt: TGTGCCAGCAGGGGCAACTCCTACGAGCAGTACTTC
cdr3_aa: CASRGNSYEQYF
d_call: NA
v_call: TRBV28
clone_size: few
j_call: TRBJ2-7

cdr3_nt: TGTGCCAGTAAGCGGAGGGACAGGGGCGATTCACCCCTCCACTTT
cdr3_aa: CASKRRDRGDSPLHF
d_call: TRBD1
v_call: TRBV19
clone_size: NA
j_call: TRBJ1-6

cdr3_nt: TGTGCCAGCAGACCTCTCGTGGCGGACTCCAATGGCTACACCTTC
cdr3_aa: CASRPLVADSNGYTF
d_call: NA
v_call: TRBV7-6
clone_size: NA
j_call: TRBJ1-2

cdr3_nt: TGCAGCGGAAGACAGGGAGTAGAAAAACTGTTTTTT
cdr3_aa: CSGRQGVEKLFF
d_call: TRBD1
v_call: TRBV29-1
clone_size: NA
j_call: TRBJ1-4

cdr3_nt: TGCAGCGTTGGCGGGGGCGACGAGCAGTACTTC
cdr3_aa: CSVGGGDEQYF
d_call: NA
v_call: TRBV29-1
clone_size: NA
j_call: TRBJ2-7

cdr3_nt: TGTGCCAGCAGTTTATTAGAGGGCTTAAATTCACCCCTCCACTTT
cdr3_aa: CASSLLEGLNSPLHF
d_call: NA
v_call: TRBV28
clone_size: NA
j_call: TRBJ1-6

cdr3_nt: TGTGCCAGCAGCTTAGGGCCGGGGGGCACAGATACGCAGTATTTT
cdr3_aa: CASSLGPGGTDTQYF
d_call: NA
v_call: TRBV7-2
clone_size: NA
j_call: TRBJ2-3

cdr3_nt: TGCGCCAGCTACGGCTCCGGACTAGCGGGAGTCTCCTACGAGCAGTACTTC
cdr3_aa: CASYGSGLAGVSYEQYF
d_call: TRBD2
v_call: TRBV10-2
clone_size: NA
j_call: TRBJ2-7

cdr3_nt: TGTGCCAGTAGTATAGGGCCAGGGCTTTACCATAATTCACCCCTCCACTTT
cdr3_aa: CASSIGPGLYHNSPLHF
d_call: NA
v_call: TRBV19
clone_size: NA
j_call: TRBJ1-6

cdr3_nt: TGTGCCAGCACCTCAAATCCGGGACAGGGCGACGAGCAGTACTTC
cdr3_aa: CASTSNPGQGDEQYF
d_call: TRBD1
v_call: TRBV28
clone_size: NA
j_call: TRBJ2-7

cdr3_nt: TGTGCCAGCGCTTGGAGGGTCCAGTACGAGCAGTACTTC
cdr3_aa: CASAWRVQYEQYF
d_call: NA
v_call: TRBV27
clone_size: NA
j_call: TRBJ2-7

cdr3_nt: TGTGCCAGTAGTACGGACAGGGGGTTGAACACTGAAGCTTTCTTT
cdr3_aa: CASSTDRGLNTEAFF
d_call: TRBD1
v_call: TRBV19
clone_size: NA
j_call: TRBJ1-1

cdr3_nt: TGTGCCAGCAGCCCGGCGCGGACTAGCAAAGAGACCCAGTACTTC
cdr3_aa: CASSPARTSKETQYF
d_call: TRBD2
v_call: TRBV3-1/TRBV3-2
clone_size: NA
j_call: TRBJ2-5